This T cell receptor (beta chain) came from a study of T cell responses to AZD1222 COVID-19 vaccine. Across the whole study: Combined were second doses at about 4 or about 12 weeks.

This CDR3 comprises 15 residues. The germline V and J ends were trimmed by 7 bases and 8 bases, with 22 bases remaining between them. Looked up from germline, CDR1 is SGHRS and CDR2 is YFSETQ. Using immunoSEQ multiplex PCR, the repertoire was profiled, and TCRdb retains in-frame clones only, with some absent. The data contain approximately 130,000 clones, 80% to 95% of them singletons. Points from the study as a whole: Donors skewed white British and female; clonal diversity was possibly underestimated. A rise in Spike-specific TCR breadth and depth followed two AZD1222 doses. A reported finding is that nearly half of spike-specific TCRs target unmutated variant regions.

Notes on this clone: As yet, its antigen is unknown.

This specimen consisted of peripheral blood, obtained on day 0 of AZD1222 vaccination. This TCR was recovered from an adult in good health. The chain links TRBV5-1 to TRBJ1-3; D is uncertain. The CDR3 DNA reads TGCGCCAGCCAATCCCAACCGGGCCAATCGGACACCATATATTTT. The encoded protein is CASQSQPGQSDTIYF. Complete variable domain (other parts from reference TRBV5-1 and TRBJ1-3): KAGVTQTPRYLIKTRGQQVTLSCSPISGHRSVSWYQQTPGQGLQFLFEYFSETQRNKGNFPGRFSGRQFSNSRSEMNVSTLELGDSALYLCASQSQPGQSDTIYFGEGSWLTVV.